Presented here are 8 T cell receptor beta chains from one specimen sequenced in a study of blood T cell repertoires in COVID-19. Some clones are missing from TCRdb's copy, which holds only in-frame ones; the method was immunoSEQ multiplex PCR. Of around 300,000 clones in the sample, about nine tenths were seen once. The sequenced sample was peripheral blood. Receptors originate from a woman aged 25 to 39 with COVID-19, enrolled during active disease.

The genes are TRBV11-3 and TRBJ1-2; 9 bases are a match to TRBD1. The V segment lost 1 base and the J segment 4 bases; nucleotides outside the gene matches: 16. CDR3 length equals 19 residues. Per germline, CDR1 SGHNT and CDR2 YENEEA. CDR3 DNA: TGTGCCAGCAGCTTAGGAGGAGGGGACAGGGAAATTCGGCCCTATGGCTACACCTTC. As protein: CASSLGGGDREIRPYGYTF.

This sequence joins TRBV6-1 and TRBJ2-3; TRBD2 aligns across 11 bases. Germline CDR1 reads MNHNS; CDR2 reads SASEGT. CDR3 length equals 16 residues. With V trimmed by 4 bases and J by 0 bases, 3 bases remained unmatched. The CDR3 sequence: CASSARLAGSTDTQYF. The CDR3 nucleotides read TGTGCCAGCAGTGCCCGACTAGCGGGGAGCACAGATACGCAGTATTTT.

V and J are TRBV7-6 and TRBJ2-1, with a possible D match to TRBD1 (6 bases). CDR3 length: 17 amino acids. Germline CDR1 is SGHVS and CDR2 is FNYEAQ. V gave up 5 bases and J gave up 0 bases, with 17 bases separating them. DNA of the CDR3: TGTGCCAGCAGCGTATTGGGACACCGGAGCTCCTACAATGAGCAGTTCTTC. It encodes CASSVLGHRSSYNEQFF.

This clone has just a few counts. The chain recombines TRBV5-4 with TRBJ1-2; 10 nucleotides line up with TRBD1. With V trimmed by 3 bases and J by 4 bases, 6 bases remained unmatched. Per germline, CDR1 SGHNT and CDR2 YYREEE (reference sequence). The CDR3 is made up of 15 amino acids. The CDR3 loop is CASSSGTGDSYGYTF. CDR3 sequence (DNA): TGTGCCAGCAGCTCGGGGACAGGGGATTCCTATGGCTACACCTTC.

This chain uses TRBV30 with TRBJ2-5; maybe TRBD2 (6 bases). The CDR3 is made up of 13 amino acids. Trimming took 2 bases from V and 5 from J, leaving 12 bases between them. Germline CDR1 GTSNPN, CDR2 SVGIG (reference sequence). CDR3 in DNA: TGTGCCTGGAGTTCCGGGAGAAGGGAGACCCAGTACTTC. Encoded protein: CAWSSGRRETQYF.

V gene TRBV19 combines with J gene TRBJ1-5, with 7 bases identical to TRBD1. Germline V gives CDR1 LNHDA, CDR2 SQIVND (reference sequence). There are 14 residues in the CDR3. After removal of 9 bases from V and 5 bases from J, the junction contained 10 bases not matched to a gene. The CDR3 sequence is CASSTGVGDQPQHF. The CDR3 DNA reads TGTGCCAGCTCTACAGGGGTCGGTGATCAGCCCCAGCATTTT. The full variable domain, with the rest looked up from reference TRBV19 and TRBJ1-5, is DGGITQSPKYLFRKEGQNVTLSCEQNLNHDAMYWYRQDPGQGLRLIYYSQIVNDFQKGDIAEGYSVSREKKESFPLTVTSAQKNPTAFYLCASSTGVGDQPQHFGDGTRLSIL.

This clone occurred a few times. This rearrangement joins TRBV19 to TRBJ1-4; weak D call: TRBD1 (5 bases). CDR3 length: 12 residues. V gave up 5 bases and J gave up 13 bases, with 14 bases separating them. The germline V gene encodes CDR1 LNHDA and CDR2 SQIVND (reference sequence). The CDR3 loop is CASSGQVGGLFF. CDR3 nucleotide sequence: TGTGCCAGTAGTGGGCAGGTCGGGGGACTGTTTTTT.

The CDR3 DNA reads TGTGCCAGCAAGGGGCGGGAGAAGATGAACACTGAAGCTTTCTTT. Protein: CASKGREKMNTEAFF. This chain connects TRBV28 to TRBJ1-1; weak D call: TRBD1 (5 bases). CDR3 length equals 15 residues. The germline gives CDR1 MDHEN, CDR2 SYDVKM. Trimming took off 7 bases at V and 0 bases at J, with 15 bases between the two ends.